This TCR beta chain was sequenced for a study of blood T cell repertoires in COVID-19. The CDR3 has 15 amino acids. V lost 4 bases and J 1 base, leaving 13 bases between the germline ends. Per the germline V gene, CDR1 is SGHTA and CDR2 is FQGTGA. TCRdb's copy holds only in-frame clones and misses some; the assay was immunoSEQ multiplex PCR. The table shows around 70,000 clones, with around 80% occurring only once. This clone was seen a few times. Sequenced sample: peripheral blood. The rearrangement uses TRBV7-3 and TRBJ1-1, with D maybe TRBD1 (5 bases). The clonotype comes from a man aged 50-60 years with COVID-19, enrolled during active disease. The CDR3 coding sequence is TGTGCCAGCAGCTATAATGGACAACCGAACACTGAAGCTTTCTTT. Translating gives CASSYNGQPNTEAFF.